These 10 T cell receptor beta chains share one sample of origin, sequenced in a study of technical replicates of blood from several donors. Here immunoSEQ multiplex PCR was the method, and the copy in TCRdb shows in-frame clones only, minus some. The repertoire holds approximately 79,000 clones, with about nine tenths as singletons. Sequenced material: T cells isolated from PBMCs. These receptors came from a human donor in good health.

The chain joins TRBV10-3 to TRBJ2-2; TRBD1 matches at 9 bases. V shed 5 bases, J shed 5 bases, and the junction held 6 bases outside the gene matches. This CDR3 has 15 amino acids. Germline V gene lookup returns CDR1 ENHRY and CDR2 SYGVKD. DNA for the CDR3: TGTGCCATCAGTAGTACAGGGGGCGGTACCGGGGAGCTGTTTTTT. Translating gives CAISSTGGGTGELFF.

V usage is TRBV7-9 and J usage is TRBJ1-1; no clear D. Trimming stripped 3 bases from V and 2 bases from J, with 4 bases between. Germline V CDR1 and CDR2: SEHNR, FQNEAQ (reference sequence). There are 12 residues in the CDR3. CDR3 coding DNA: TGTGCCAGCAGCTTCCCTAACACTGAAGCTTTCTTT. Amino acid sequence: CASSFPNTEAFF. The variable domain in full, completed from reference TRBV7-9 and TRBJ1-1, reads DTGVSQNPRHKITKRGQNVTFRCDPISEHNRLYWYRQTLGQGPEFLTYFQNEAQLEKSRLLSDRFSAERPKGSFSTLEIQRTEQGDSAMYLCASSFPNTEAFFGQGTRLTVV.

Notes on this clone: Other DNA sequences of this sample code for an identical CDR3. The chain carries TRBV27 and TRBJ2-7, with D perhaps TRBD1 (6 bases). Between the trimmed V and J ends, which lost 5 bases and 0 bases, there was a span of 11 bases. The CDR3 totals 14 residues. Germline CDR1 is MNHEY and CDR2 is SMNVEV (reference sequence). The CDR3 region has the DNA TGTGCCAGCAGTCCCGGACAGAGCTCCTACGAGCAGTACTTC. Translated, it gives CASSPGQSSYEQYF.

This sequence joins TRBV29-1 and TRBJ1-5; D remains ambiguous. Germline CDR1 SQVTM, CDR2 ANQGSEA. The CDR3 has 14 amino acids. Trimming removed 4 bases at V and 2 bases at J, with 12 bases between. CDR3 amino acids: CSVAEVGGNQPQHF. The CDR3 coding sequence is TGCAGCGTTGCCGAGGTCGGGGGCAATCAGCCCCAGCATTTT.

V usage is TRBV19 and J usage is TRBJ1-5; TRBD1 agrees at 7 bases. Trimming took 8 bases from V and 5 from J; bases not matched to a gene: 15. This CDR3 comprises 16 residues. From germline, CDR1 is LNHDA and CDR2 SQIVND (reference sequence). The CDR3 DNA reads TGTGCCAGTCGAGCAGACAGGGCAAAGATAGATCAGCCCCAGCATTTT. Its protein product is CASRADRAKIDQPQHF.

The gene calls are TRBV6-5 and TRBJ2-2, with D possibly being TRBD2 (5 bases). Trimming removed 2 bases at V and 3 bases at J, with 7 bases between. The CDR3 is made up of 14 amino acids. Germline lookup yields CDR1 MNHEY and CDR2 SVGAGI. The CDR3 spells CASSYGRDTGELFF. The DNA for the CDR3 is TGTGCCAGCAGTTACGGGCGGGACACCGGGGAGCTGTTTTTT.

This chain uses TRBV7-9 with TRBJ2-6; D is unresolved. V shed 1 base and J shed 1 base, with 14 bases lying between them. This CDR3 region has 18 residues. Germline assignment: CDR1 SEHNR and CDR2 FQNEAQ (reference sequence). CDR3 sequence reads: CASSLDQARPSGANVLTF. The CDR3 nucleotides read TGTGCCAGCAGCTTAGATCAAGCGAGGCCTTCTGGGGCCAACGTCCTGACTTTC.

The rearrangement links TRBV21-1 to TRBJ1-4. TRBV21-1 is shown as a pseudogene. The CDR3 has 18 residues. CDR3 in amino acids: CASSKGLGIRLSNEKLFF. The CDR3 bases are TGTGCCAGCAGCAAAGGTCTCGGTATCAGACTATCTAATGAAAAACTGTTTTTT.

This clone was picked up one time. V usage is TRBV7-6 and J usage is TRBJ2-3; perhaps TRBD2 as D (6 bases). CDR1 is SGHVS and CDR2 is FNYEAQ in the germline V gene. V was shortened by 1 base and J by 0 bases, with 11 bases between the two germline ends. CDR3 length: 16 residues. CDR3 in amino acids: CASSLVAGTSTDTQYF. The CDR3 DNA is TGTGCCAGCAGCTTAGTTGCGGGAACTAGCACAGATACGCAGTATTTT.

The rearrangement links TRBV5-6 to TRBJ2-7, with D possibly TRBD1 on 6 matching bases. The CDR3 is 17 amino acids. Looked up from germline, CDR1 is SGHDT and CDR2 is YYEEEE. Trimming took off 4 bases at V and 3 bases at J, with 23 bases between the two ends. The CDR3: CASSQNRQVQPLYEQYF. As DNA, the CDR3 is TGTGCCAGCAGCCAGAATCGACAGGTCCAACCTCTCTACGAGCAGTACTTC.